This T cell receptor (beta chain) comes out of a study of metastatic and nonmetastatic thyroid tumors. About the study: Repertoires from blood and tumor or nodule tissue of malignant and benign thyroid patients were compared. Points from the study as a whole: It was reported that TCR beta diversity was significantly higher in malignant thyroid tumors than benign nodules, in blood and tumor.

The CDR3 consists of 15 residues. With 5 bases clipped from V and 4 bases from J, the junction kept 5 bases outside the gene matches. The germline V gene has CDR1 SEHNR and CDR2 FQNEAQ (reference sequence). None of the patients had undergone any treatment ahead of thyroid surgery. Per the original methods: In papillary thyroid cancer, a distant-metastasis classifier was built using CDR3 differences across clinicopathological groups. TCRdb re-analyzed the PCR reads using MiXCR. TCRdb assigned the V and J calls; the authors' analysis was not used. The table includes about 93,000 clones, roughly 13% detected once. This clone occurred many times. What it recognizes is unknown.

Specimen: blood. The chain recombines TRBV7-9 with TRBJ2-4, with 10 positions matching TRBD2. The receptor was derived from a female donor with papillary thyroid cancer or a benign thyroid nodule (not recorded which). Some clones in this sample may be carry-over from other donors' samples. CDR3 in DNA: TGTGCCAGCAGCGCGAGGACTAGCGGAAAAAACATTCAGTACTTC. Its translation is CASSARTSGKNIQYF.